This TCR beta chain was documented in a study of blood T cell repertoires in COVID-19. Study-wide context: There were acute and convalescent COVID-19 samples, and they came from the United States, Italy and Spain. T cells, B-cell-depleted T cells, or PBMCs provided the cDNA or gDNA that served as material.

How the authors handled the data: Researchers report that nucleated cell counts were estimated from reference gene primer amplification. Here immunoSEQ multiplex PCR was the method, and the copy in TCRdb shows in-frame clones only, minus some. V and J calls and clone size are as listed in that table; D and trimming were resolved from the DNA. The sample shows 200,000 or so clones, 80% to 90% of them seen only once. Trimming removed 2 bases at V and 4 bases at J, with 17 bases between. Per germline, CDR1 SGHNT and CDR2 YENEEA. This CDR3 has 16 residues. Sequenced material: peripheral blood. This TCR was recovered from a man aged 35-49 years who had recovered from COVID-19. The chain employs TRBV11-3 and TRBJ1-1; D ambiguous. The CDR3 DNA is TGTGCCAGCAGCTTAAGTCGAACGGGTGATGGCACTGAAGCTTTCTTT. This gives the protein CASSLSRTGDGTEAFF.